A single sample is the source of the 22 T cell receptor beta chains below, sequenced in a study of T cell responses to AZD1222 COVID-19 vaccine. Data came from immunoSEQ multiplex PCR; TCRdb stores just in-frame clones and leaves some out. Of 95,000 to 150,000 clones listed, about 90% are singletons. The sequenced sample was peripheral blood, obtained 28 days after the second AZD1222 dose. The receptors originated from an adult who received the AZD1222 COVID-19 vaccine.

The chain recombines TRBV29-1 with TRBJ2-1; no firm D call. The CDR3 covers 12 residues. The germline V gene has CDR1 SQVTM and CDR2 ANQGSEA. Deletions cut 7 bases from V and 0 bases from J, with 7 bases between. CDR3 sequence: CSGQSSYNEQFF. For the CDR3, the DNA is TGCAGCGGCCAGAGCTCCTACAATGAGCAGTTCTTC.

The chain carries TRBV4-1 and TRBJ2-7; D call uncertain. CDR1 MGHRA and CDR2 YSYEKL come from the germline V gene. V dropped 0 bases and J dropped 2 bases, with 14 bases sitting between them. CDR3 length: 16 residues. In nucleotides, the CDR3 is TGCGCCAGCAGCCAAGACAACAGTCCGTACACCTACGAGCAGTACTTC. As protein: CASSQDNSPYTYEQYF.

J is TRBJ2-2 and V is TRBV27; TRBD2 aligns across 10 bases. V lost 7 bases to trimming and J lost 6 bases; unmatched junction nucleotides: 11. CDR3 size: 16 residues. CDR1 MNHEY and CDR2 SMNVEV come from the germline V gene (reference sequence). CDR3 nucleotides: TGTGCCAGCACCCTCACCGGACTAGCGGTCTCCGGGGAGCTGTTTTTT. Amino acids: CASTLTGLAVSGELFF.

The chain recombines TRBV20-1 with TRBJ2-5; D not certain. V was clipped by 5 bases and J by 5 bases, with 6 bases between them. Germline V CDR1 and CDR2: DFQATT, SNEGSKA (reference sequence). The CDR3 has 10 amino acids. CDR3 nucleotides: TGCAGTGCTGCGTGGGAGACCCAGTACTTC. Protein: CSAAWETQYF.

The chain is built from TRBV27 and TRBJ1-1, with D possibly matching TRBD1 (6 bases). CDR3 size: 14 residues. V lost 4 bases to trimming and J lost 0 bases, with 9 bases between them. Germline-derived CDR1 and CDR2 are MNHEY and SMNVEV (reference sequence). The CDR3 is CASSSGQLNTEAFF. The CDR3 nucleotides are TGTGCCAGCAGTTCCGGACAGTTGAACACTGAAGCTTTCTTT.

The gene calls are TRBV6-1 and TRBJ1-3; D is ambiguous. Germline values: CDR1 MNHNS, CDR2 SASEGT. The V and J ends lost 0 bases and 8 bases respectively, with 8 bases between them. This CDR3 spans 13 amino acids. The CDR3 loop is CASSEAARYTIYF. The CDR3, as DNA: TGTGCCAGCAGTGAAGCAGCCCGATACACCATATATTTT.

Written as DNA, the CDR3 is TGTGCCAGCAACCGGACCATCGACAATGAGCAGTTCTTC. Amino acids: CASNRTIDNEQFF. This chain connects TRBV21-1 to TRBJ2-1. TRBV21-1 is a recognized pseudogene. The length of the CDR3 is 13 residues.

This sequence joins TRBV6-5 and TRBJ2-7, with a possible D match to TRBD2 (5 bases). The V end was cut by 0 bases, the J end by 6 bases, with 9 bases between. This CDR3 has 13 residues. Germline V gene sequence: CDR1 MNHEY, CDR2 SVGAGI. CDR3 DNA sequence: TGTGCCAGCAGTTACTCGCCACGGGGCGAGCAGTACTTC. Amino acids: CASSYSPRGEQYF.

The chain combines TRBV6-6 with TRBJ1-2; 8 bases map to TRBD1. The V gene end was trimmed by 2 bases and the J gene end by 4 bases; junction bases not matched to a gene: 6. There are 15 residues in the CDR3. CDR1 is MNHNY and CDR2 is SVGAGI in the germline V gene (reference sequence). The CDR3 region is CASSYGQGWSYGYTF. The CDR3 bases are TGTGCCAGCAGTTACGGACAGGGCTGGAGCTATGGCTACACCTTC.

V gene TRBV6-5 combines with J gene TRBJ2-2, with a weak D call TRBD1 (6 bases). Trimming took off 5 bases at V and 7 bases at J, with 17 bases between the two ends. This CDR3 region has 15 residues. Per the germline V gene, CDR1 is MNHEY and CDR2 is SVGAGI. CDR3 DNA: TGTGCCAGCAGTCCCCGTCAGGGGTTCGGCGGGGAGCTGTTTTTT. The encoded protein is CASSPRQGFGGELFF.

The chain has TRBV25-1 and TRBJ2-3; maybe TRBD1 (5 bases). Germline V CDR1 and CDR2: MGHDK, SYGVNS. This CDR3 has 13 amino acids. Trimming left V 6 bases short and J 4 bases short, with 11 bases between. DNA for the CDR3: TGTGCCAGCAGCCCTGTCAGGGCAGATACGCAGTATTTT. Protein sequence: CASSPVRADTQYF. The full variable domain, completed using reference TRBV25-1 and TRBJ2-3, is EADIYQTPRYLVIGTGKKITLECSQTMGHDKMYWYQQDPGMELHLIHYSYGVNSTEKGDLSSESTVSRIRTEHFPLTLESARPSHTSQYLCASSPVRADTQYFGPGTRLTVL.

This chain connects TRBV28 to TRBJ1-5, with D tentatively TRBD1 (5 bases). Deletions cut 8 bases from V and 4 bases from J, with 12 bases between. Per the germline V gene, CDR1 is MDHEN and CDR2 is SYDVKM. The CDR3 extends over 13 amino acids. The CDR3 DNA reads TGTGCCAGCCTACTCTGGGGGAATCAGCCCCAGCATTTT. It encodes CASLLWGNQPQHF.

This rearrangement joins TRBV28 to TRBJ2-5; D ambiguous. V was pared by 7 bases and J by 0 bases, with 12 bases between. Looked up from germline, CDR1 is MDHEN and CDR2 is SYDVKM. The CDR3 totals 14 residues. CDR3 nucleotides: TGTGCCAGCAATGTTCGTGGCTACCAAGAGACCCAGTACTTC. Translated, it gives CASNVRGYQETQYF.

The V call is TRBV5-1, the J call TRBJ2-3; TRBD1 matches at 8 bases. The CDR3 length is 14 residues. V shed 3 bases and J 6 bases; nucleotides not matched to a gene: 6. Germline loops: CDR1 SGHRS, CDR2 YFSETQ. CDR3 in amino acids: CASSWAGGSDTQYF. The CDR3 DNA follows: TGCGCCAGCAGCTGGGCAGGGGGCAGTGATACGCAGTATTTT.

V usage is TRBV19 and J usage is TRBJ1-5, with a possible D match to TRBD1 (5 bases). The germline CDR1 and CDR2 sequences are LNHDA and SQIVND (reference sequence). This CDR3 comprises 16 residues. Trimming pared 1 base from V and 0 bases from J, leaving 10 bases between. The CDR3 DNA follows: TGTGCCAGTAGTATAGCGGGACGGAATAGCAATCAGCCCCAGCATTTT. Translating it yields CASSIAGRNSNQPQHF. Variable domain in full (rest from reference TRBV19 and TRBJ1-5): DGGITQSPKYLFRKEGQNVTLSCEQNLNHDAMYWYRQDPGQGLRLIYYSQIVNDFQKGDIAEGYSVSREKKESFPLTVTSAQKNPTAFYLCASSIAGRNSNQPQHFGDGTRLSIL.

V is TRBV7-9 and J is TRBJ2-5; TRBD1 agrees at 8 bases. Germline CDR1 reads SEHNR; CDR2 reads FQNEAQ (reference sequence). The ends lost 2 bases at V and 5 bases at J; junction bases unmatched: 7. CDR3 length: 15 residues. Written as DNA, the CDR3 is TGTGCCAGCAGCTTATCAGGGGGCTTAGGGGAGACCCAGTACTTC. It is translated as CASSLSGGLGETQYF.

The J gene is TRBJ2-7, the V gene TRBV18, with TRBD2 as a possible D gene (6 bases). The CDR3 spans 15 residues. The germline V gene has CDR1 KGHSH and CDR2 LQKENI. The V end lost 2 bases, the J end lost 6 bases, and 17 bases lay between the germline ends. CDR3: CASSPGGKSVGEQYF. CDR3 bases: TGTGCCAGCTCACCAGGGGGGAAGTCGGTGGGCGAGCAGTACTTC.

The chain has TRBV28 and TRBJ1-3, with D possibly TRBD1 on 6 matching bases. The V gene lost 5 bases and the J gene lost 7 bases, with 21 bases spanning the gap. Germline V gene data show CDR1 as MDHEN and CDR2 as SYDVKM. The CDR3 loop spans 16 amino acids. CDR3 DNA: TGTGCCAGCAGTCTACAAACAACAGGGATAAGGAACACCATATATTTT. This translates into CASSLQTTGIRNTIYF.

The chain has TRBV27 and TRBJ2-1; 12 bases align to TRBD2. The junction had 4 bases not matched to a gene; V was cut back by 3 bases and J by 4 bases. Germline lookup yields CDR1 MNHEY and CDR2 SMNVEV (reference sequence). The CDR3 runs 16 residues. The CDR3 DNA is TGTGCCAGCAGTTTGGGACTAGCGGGCCCTTACAATGAGCAGTTCTTC. Translated: CASSLGLAGPYNEQFF.

V is TRBV13 and J is TRBJ2-7; D might be TRBD1 or TRBD2, each matching 6 bases. Trimming took 3 bases from V and 0 from J, leaving 12 bases between them. There are 15 residues in the CDR3. CDR1 PRHDT and CDR2 FYEKMQ come from the germline V gene (reference sequence). DNA of the CDR3: TGTGCCAGCAGCTTCAGGACGGGGGCCTCCTACGAGCAGTACTTC. Its translation is CASSFRTGASYEQYF.

This clone was counted a few times. The gene calls are TRBV6-5 and TRBJ2-2; 10 nucleotides align to TRBD2. V trimming: 6 bases; J trimming: 5 bases; junction bases outside the gene matches: 6. Germline CDR1 and CDR2: MNHEY and SVGAGI. The CDR3 extends over 15 amino acids. The DNA of the CDR3 is TGTGCCAGCAGCCGTGTAGCGGGAGGAACCGGGGAGCTGTTTTTT. Amino acids: CASSRVAGGTGELFF.

This chain links TRBV13 with TRBJ2-7; D perhaps matches TRBD2 (6 bases). The CDR3 is 19 amino acids. From germline, CDR1 is PRHDT and CDR2 FYEKMQ (reference sequence). The V end was cut by 5 bases, the J end by 3 bases, with 29 bases between. The CDR3 reads CASSQAPSIAAKANYEQYF. The CDR3 bases are TGTGCCAGCAGCCAGGCCCCAAGCATAGCGGCTAAGGCGAACTACGAGCAGTACTTC.